This record covers a single T cell receptor beta chain. Its antigen is still unknown. Germline values: CDR1 LNHNV, CDR2 YYDKDF (reference sequence). The CDR3 covers 17 residues. The data are from a study of human CD8 memory T cell subsets. Study-wide findings and caveats: Although both stem-like subsets shared clonotypes with effector memory cells, the stem-like memory and precursor exhausted T cell repertoires overlapped only minimally with each other. Both stem-like memory T cells and precursor exhausted T cells showed comparably high diversity, which set them apart from effector memory cells. Compared with precursor exhausted T cells, stem-like memory T cells were suggested by Chao1 estimates to be more diverse.

Sequencing libraries of TCR beta were made by UMI-labeled 5' RACE. No DNA is given; TCRdb re-called the 5' RACE reads and lists each CDR3 protein once. The listing contains more than 10,000 distinct CDR3 sequences. The starting material, duplicate vials of some 140,000 sorted CD8+ T cells per subset, provided the RNA. The TCR originated in a human donor in good health. Specimen: CD8+ stem-like memory T cells (TSCM and TCM) sorted from PBMCs. Subset defined: stem-like memory CD8 T cells (TSTEM), CCR7+ PD-1- TIGIT-. The gene calls are TRBV15 and TRBJ1-4. The CDR3 sequence is CATSRDWREGTNEKLFF.